What follows describes a single T cell receptor (beta chain). Its cognate antigen is unknown. Treatment of the sample: roughly 20 received Ad26.COV2.S at low or high dose, single or two shots; 5 received placebo; per-sample allocation not given. Specimen acquisition occurred on day 63 following the initial vaccine or placebo injection. The vaccine antigen was prefusion-stabilized Wuhan SARS-CoV-2 spike. Clones were read by immunoSEQ multiplex PCR, and TCRdb kept only the in-frame ones, dropping some. The repertoire has around 370,000 clones, about 85% of them found once; the top ten carry about 3.3%. This sample is part of a study of Ad26.COV2.S vaccination and SARS-CoV-2 variants. Overall study context: Enrollment placed the donor in the COV1001 Ad26.COV2.S trial arm. Doses of Ad26.COV2.S were injected into muscle once or twice, 56 days apart. Study-wide results and limits: Vaccine recipients surpassed placebo recipients in spike-specific TCR breadth.

This clonotype was sampled from a person between 18 and 60 years old who received the Ad26.COV2.S COVID-19 vaccine or a placebo. Sample: peripheral blood, taken in a trial of Ad26.COV2.S vaccine versus placebo.

CDR3 region: CASSYQGQKIGYTF. In nucleotides, the CDR3 is TGTGCCAGCAGTTACCAAGGACAGAAAATTGGCTACACCTTC. The gene calls are TRBV6-2 or TRBV6-3 and TRBJ1-2, with D perhaps TRBD1 (6 bases). V lost 2 bases, J lost 7 bases, and 14 bases lay in between. Germline V gene sequence: CDR1 MNHEY, CDR2 SVGEGT. The CDR3 contains 14 residues.